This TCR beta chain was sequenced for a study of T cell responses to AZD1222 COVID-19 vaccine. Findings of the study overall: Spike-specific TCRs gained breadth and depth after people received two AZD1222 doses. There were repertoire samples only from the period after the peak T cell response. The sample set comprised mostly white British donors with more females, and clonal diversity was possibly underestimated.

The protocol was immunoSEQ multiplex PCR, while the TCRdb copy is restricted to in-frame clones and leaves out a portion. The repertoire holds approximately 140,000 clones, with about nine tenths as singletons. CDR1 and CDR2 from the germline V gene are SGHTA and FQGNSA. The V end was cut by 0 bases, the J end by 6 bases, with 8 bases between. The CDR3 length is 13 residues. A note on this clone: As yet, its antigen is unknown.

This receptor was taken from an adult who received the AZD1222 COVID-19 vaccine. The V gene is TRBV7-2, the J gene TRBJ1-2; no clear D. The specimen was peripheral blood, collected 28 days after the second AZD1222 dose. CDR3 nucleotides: TGTGCCAGCAGCTTAGCGGGAGCAGATGGCTACACCTTC. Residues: CASSLAGADGYTF. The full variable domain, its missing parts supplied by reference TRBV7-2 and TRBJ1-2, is GAGVSQSPSNKVTEKGKDVELRCDPISGHTALYWYRQSLGQGLEFLIYFQGNSAPDKSGLPSDRFSAERTGGSVSTLTIQRTQQEDSAVYLCASSLAGADGYTFGSGTRLTVV.